These 30 T cell receptor beta chains share one sample of origin, sequenced in a study of technical replicates of blood from a handful of donors. Clones were sequenced by immunoSEQ multiplex PCR, and TCRdb holds only the in-frame ones, with some missing. The data hold some 79,000 clones, with approximately 94% observed a single time. Sequenced input: T cells isolated from PBMCs. These receptors were taken from a human donor in good health.

V usage is TRBV5-1 and J usage is TRBJ2-7; TRBD1 aligns across 7 bases. V lost 7 bases and J lost 3; bases outside the gene matches: 4. CDR3 length: 12 residues. Germline V gene sequence: CDR1 SGHRS, CDR2 YFSETQ. Here the CDR3 DNA reads TGCGCCAGCTCTACAGGGGTCTACGAGCAGTACTTC. Translating it yields CASSTGVYEQYF.

V is TRBV11-3 and J is TRBJ1-1; TRBD1 aligns across 8 bases. Germline-derived CDR1 and CDR2 are SGHNT and YENEEA. Germline trimming cut 1 base from V and 4 bases from J; bases unmatched to any gene: 5. The CDR3 extends over 15 amino acids. Here the CDR3 reads CASSLGTGSSTEAFF. CDR3 sequence (DNA): TGTGCCAGCAGCTTAGGGACAGGGTCAAGCACTGAAGCTTTCTTT.

The V and J genes are TRBV7-8 and TRBJ1-4, with 10 bases that match TRBD1. Germline trimming cut 4 bases from V and 2 bases from J; bases unmatched to any gene: 4. The CDR3 has 16 amino acids. CDR1 and CDR2 (germline): SGHVS, FQNEAQ. CDR3 loop: CASSSDRGTTNEKLFF. The CDR3 region has the DNA TGTGCCAGCAGCTCGGACAGGGGGACTACTAATGAAAAACTGTTTTTT.

The V gene is TRBV27, the J gene TRBJ1-1; D is ambiguous. V was pared by 7 bases and J by 6 bases, with 15 bases between. The CDR3 extends over 13 amino acids. Germline CDR1 reads MNHEY; CDR2 reads SMNVEV (reference sequence). The CDR3 region is CASTPGGSPEAFF. In DNA, the CDR3 is TGTGCCAGCACCCCTGGAGGGAGCCCTGAAGCTTTCTTT.

This clone appeared a single time. An end of the junction differs from the germline gene, which may be a read error. This rearrangement joins TRBV7-7 to TRBJ2-3, with D possibly TRBD2 on 5 matching bases. CDR1 is SSHAT, CDR2 FNYEAQ, per germline (reference sequence). The length of the CDR3 is 12 residues. CDR3 DNA sequence: TGTGCTAGCAGCCCTAAGACTACGACGCAGTATTTT. Its protein is CASSPKTTTQYF. Filled out from reference TRBV7-7 and TRBJ2-3, the complete variable domain reads GAGVSQSPRYKVTKRGQDVTLRCDPISSHATLYWYQQALGQGPEFLTYFNYEAQPDKSGLPSDRFSAERPEGSISTLTIQRTEQRDSAMYRCASSPKTTTQYFGPGTRLTVL.

The V gene is TRBV5-4, the J gene TRBJ2-5; TRBD2 matches at 10 bases. Trimming cost V 4 bases and J 0 bases; bases outside gene matches: 9. The CDR3 covers 17 residues. Germline-derived CDR1 and CDR2 are SGHNT and YYREEE (reference sequence). CDR3: CASSDATSGKYQETQYF. The CDR3, as DNA: TGTGCCAGCAGCGATGCAACTAGCGGGAAGTACCAAGAGACCCAGTACTTC.

The chain couples TRBV7-3 to TRBJ1-1, with no clear D. CDR3 length equals 13 residues. Germline lookup yields CDR1 SGHTA and CDR2 FQGTGA. V lost 5 bases and J 3 bases, leaving 10 bases between the germline ends. The CDR3 bases are TGTGCCAGCAGCCTCGAGGCGGACACTGAAGCTTTCTTT. This codes for CASSLEADTEAFF. Variable domain in full (rest from reference TRBV7-3 and TRBJ1-1): GAGVSQTPSNKVTEKGKYVELRCDPISGHTALYWYRQSLGQGPEFLIYFQGTGAADDSGLPNDRFFAVRPEGSVSTLKIQRTERGDSAVYLCASSLEADTEAFFGQGTRLTVV.

The gene calls are TRBV6-1 and TRBJ2-1; 9 bases agree with TRBD1. V lost 4 bases, J lost 7 bases, and 5 bases stayed unmatched. CDR1 and CDR2 (germline): MNHNS, SASEGT. This CDR3 is 14 amino acids long. CDR3 DNA sequence: TGTGCCAGCAGTGTCGGACAGGGGACGAATGAGCAGTTCTTC. Translating it yields CASSVGQGTNEQFF.

The chain has TRBV7-9 and TRBJ2-1; D perhaps matches TRBD2 (5 bases). CDR1 and CDR2 from the germline V gene are SEHNR and FQNEAQ (reference sequence). The CDR3 sequence is 13 residues long. V lost 5 bases and J lost 15, with 20 bases in between. This chain's CDR3 is CASSPFLGQRAFF. The CDR3 nucleotides read TGTGCCAGCAGCCCCTTCTTGGGCCAGAGGGCGTTCTTC.

This chain links TRBV7-9 with TRBJ1-2, with D possibly TRBD1 on 6 matching bases. Between the trimmed V and J ends, which lost 7 bases and 3 bases, there was a span of 15 bases. Germline V gives CDR1 SEHNR, CDR2 FQNEAQ (reference sequence). The CDR3 consists of 14 residues. This CDR3 is CASTLGTTHYGYTF. In DNA form, the CDR3 reads TGTGCCAGCACCCTTGGGACAACTCACTATGGCTACACCTTC.

The chain links TRBV18 to TRBJ1-4, with 7 bases matching TRBD1. With 6 bases clipped from V and 8 bases from J, the junction kept 9 bases outside the gene matches. CDR3 size: 14 residues. Germline-derived CDR1 and CDR2 are KGHSH and LQKENI. Here the CDR3 reads CASSLRDSQEKLFF. The CDR3 region has the DNA TGTGCCAGCTCTCTCCGGGACAGTCAAGAAAAACTGTTTTTT.

The V gene is TRBV2, the J gene TRBJ2-6; 12 nucleotides match TRBD2. The CDR3 length is 19 residues. Trimming cost V 5 bases and J 0 bases; bases outside gene matches: 8. Germline CDR1 and CDR2: SNHLY and FYNNEI. The CDR3 region has the DNA TGTGCCAGCAGTTATCGACTAGCGGGAGTGAGCTCTGGGGCCAACGTCCTGACTTTC. It specifies CASSYRLAGVSSGANVLTF.

The chain employs TRBV5-1 and TRBJ1-1; D call uncertain. Trimming took off 5 bases at V and 0 bases at J, with 11 bases between the two ends. Germline values: CDR1 SGHRS, CDR2 YFSETQ. The CDR3 consists of 14 residues. The CDR3, as DNA: TGCGCCAGCAGAGGAGCAGTCGTGAACACTGAAGCTTTCTTT. This codes for CASRGAVVNTEAFF.

The chain recombines TRBV27 with TRBJ2-1; 8 bases match TRBD2. The junction had 7 bases not matched to a gene; V was cut back by 1 base and J by 5 bases. Germline CDR1 reads MNHEY; CDR2 reads SMNVEV (reference sequence). This CDR3 spans 16 amino acids. The CDR3 sequence: CASSLFGLARNNEQFF. In DNA form, the CDR3 reads TGTGCCAGCAGTTTATTCGGACTAGCCCGCAACAATGAGCAGTTCTTC.

The CDR3 DNA reads as TGTGCCAGCAGGATGGACGGGAGTGGTCAGCCCCAGCATTTT. Translated: CASRMDGSGQPQHF. This chain links TRBV6-5 with TRBJ1-5; no clear D. The length of the CDR3 is 14 residues. The germline V gene has CDR1 MNHEY and CDR2 SVGAGI. With 6 bases removed from V and 6 bases from J, the gap between germline ends came to 15 bases.

This chain links TRBV14 with TRBJ2-1; D gene uncertain. Trimming left V 1 base short and J 4 bases short, with 8 bases between. CDR3 length equals 14 residues. Germline V gene lookup returns CDR1 SGHDN and CDR2 FVKESK. The CDR3 DNA reads as TGTGCCAGCAGCCAAGTGGAGCGATACAATGAGCAGTTCTTC. This encodes CASSQVERYNEQFF. Using reference TRBV14 and TRBJ2-1 for the parts outside the CDR3, the full variable domain is EAGVTQFPSHSVIEKGQTVTLRCDPISGHDNLYWYRRVMGKEIKFLLHFVKESKQDESGMPNNRFLAERTGGTYSTLKVQPAELEDSGVYFCASSQVERYNEQFFGPGTRLTVL.

This chain joins TRBV5-1 and TRBJ2-1; 8 bases match TRBD1. Germline V gene lookup returns CDR1 SGHRS and CDR2 YFSETQ. The CDR3 sequence is 19 residues long. The J segment lost 2 bases and the V segment lost 4 bases, leaving 17 bases of the junction unmatched. DNA of the CDR3: TGCGCCAGCAGCCTCCCGGGACAGGAGGCCGGGAACCCCTACAATGAGCAGTTCTTC. Amino acid sequence: CASSLPGQEAGNPYNEQFF.

The rearrangement uses TRBV9 and TRBJ2-3; D is unresolved. Per the germline V gene, CDR1 is SGDLS and CDR2 is YYNGEE. Trimming took off 0 bases at V and 3 bases at J, with 8 bases between the two ends. This CDR3 is built from 14 residues. The CDR3 nucleotides read TGTGCCAGCAGCGTAGAGACTGGAACAGATACGCAGTATTTT. As protein: CASSVETGTDTQYF. Looking up the rest from reference TRBV9 and TRBJ2-3 gives the full variable domain: DSGVTQTPKHLITATGQRVTLRCSPRSGDLSVYWYQQSLDQGLQFLIQYYNGEERAKGNILERFSAQQFPDLHSELNLSSLELGDSALYFCASSVETGTDTQYFGPGTRLTVL.

V gene TRBV9 combines with J gene TRBJ2-1, with 12 bases identical to TRBD2. V gave up 4 bases and J gave up 8 bases; unmatched junction bases: 13. Germline CDR1 is SGDLS and CDR2 is YYNGEE. The CDR3 loop spans 17 amino acids. CDR3 residues: CASSRTSSGRARDEQFF. Here the CDR3 DNA reads TGTGCCAGCAGCAGAACCTCTAGCGGGAGGGCCAGGGATGAGCAGTTCTTC.

This clone was counted a single time. The chain combines TRBV4-1 with TRBJ2-7; 10 bases match TRBD1. Germline V CDR1 and CDR2: MGHRA, YSYEKL. V shed 3 bases, J shed 3 bases, and the junction held 5 bases outside the gene matches. The CDR3 totals 15 residues. The CDR3 DNA follows: TGCGCCAGCAGCCAGACGGACAGGGGGTTCTACGAGCAGTACTTC. Its protein product is CASSQTDRGFYEQYF.

This chain uses TRBV21-1 with TRBJ2-3; TRBD2 is taken as the D call from the table, unchecked against the DNA. TRBV21-1 is described as a pseudogene. This CDR3 has 19 amino acids. The CDR3 DNA follows: TGTGCCAGCAGCAAAGCGTTCCGTGGCGGGGGGAGTCGGACAGATACGCAGTATTTT. This gives the protein CASSKAFRGGGSRTDTQYF.

The chain links TRBV4-2 to TRBJ2-2; 14 bases match TRBD2. CDR3 length equals 18 residues. The germline V gene encodes CDR1 LGHNA and CDR2 YNFKEQ. The V gene end was trimmed by 5 bases and the J gene end by 1 base; junction bases not matched to a gene: 6. CDR3 amino acids: CASSRGTSGSWNTGELFF. The CDR3 DNA reads as TGTGCCAGCAGCAGGGGGACTAGCGGGAGTTGGAACACCGGGGAGCTGTTTTTT.

V and J are TRBV13 and TRBJ1-3; D not certain. V was clipped by 3 bases and J by 1 base, with 7 bases between them. Germline-derived CDR1 and CDR2 are PRHDT and FYEKMQ (reference sequence). This CDR3 has 14 amino acids. CDR3 sequence reads: CASSFLTSGNTIYF. The CDR3 nucleotides read TGTGCCAGCAGCTTTTTAACTTCTGGAAACACCATATATTTT.

The J gene is TRBJ2-7, the V gene TRBV4-1; TRBD1 aligns across 7 bases. CDR3 length: 15 amino acids. The V segment lost 3 bases and the J segment 6 bases; nucleotides outside the gene matches: 11. The germline V gene has CDR1 MGHRA and CDR2 YSYEKL. As DNA, the CDR3 is TGCGCCAGCAGCCAGGGATATACAGGGGCTGGCGAGCAGTACTTC. Residues: CASSQGYTGAGEQYF.

This chain joins TRBV25-1 and TRBJ1-5, with 7 bases that match TRBD1. The germline V gene encodes CDR1 MGHDK and CDR2 SYGVNS. Trimming cost V 7 bases and J 4 bases; bases outside gene matches: 4. The CDR3 is made up of 13 amino acids. Here the CDR3 DNA reads TGTGCCAGCACCCAGGGGGGTAATCAGCCCCAGCATTTT. Its translation is CASTQGGNQPQHF.

The rearrangement uses TRBV10-3 and TRBJ1-2; 9 bases are shared with TRBD1. The CDR3 consists of 15 residues. CDR1 and CDR2 from the germline V gene are ENHRY and SYGVKD. Unmatched junction bases numbered 10, after V lost 7 bases and J lost 4 bases. CDR3 region: CAITDPGQGGYGYTF. For the CDR3, the DNA is TGTGCCATCACCGACCCGGGACAGGGCGGCTATGGCTACACCTTC.

The chain is built from TRBV5-1 and TRBJ1-3; D is undetermined. The CDR3 has 15 residues. The V end was cut by 0 bases, the J end by 3 bases, with 10 bases between. Germline V gives CDR1 SGHRS, CDR2 YFSETQ. CDR3 sequence: CASSLAGVIGNTIYF. The CDR3 DNA is TGCGCCAGCAGCTTGGCCGGGGTCATTGGAAACACCATATATTTT. Full variable domain (rest looked up from reference TRBV5-1 and TRBJ1-3): KAGVTQTPRYLIKTRGQQVTLSCSPISGHRSVSWYQQTPGQGLQFLFEYFSETQRNKGNFPGRFSGRQFSNSRSEMNVSTLELGDSALYLCASSLAGVIGNTIYFGEGSWLTVV.

The rearrangement joins TRBV19 to TRBJ2-4, with no clear D. Germline CDR1 is LNHDA and CDR2 is SQIVND (reference sequence). This CDR3 contains 18 residues. Trimming stripped 1 base from V and 0 bases from J, with 16 bases between. The CDR3 loop reads CASSIGLFNTLAKNIQYF. The CDR3 nucleotides read TGTGCCAGTAGTATAGGTTTGTTCAACACCCTAGCCAAAAACATTCAGTACTTC.

V usage is TRBV7-9 and J usage is TRBJ1-2; 10 nucleotides match TRBD1. This CDR3 region has 14 residues. J lost 5 bases, V lost 5 bases, and 5 bases had no gene match. In germline, CDR1 is SEHNR, CDR2 FQNEAQ (reference sequence). Here the CDR3 DNA reads TGTGCCAGCAGCCCCGGGACAGGGGTTTATGGCTACACCTTC. This codes for CASSPGTGVYGYTF.

V usage is TRBV9 and J usage is TRBJ2-7; tentative D call: TRBD2 (6 bases). The germline gives CDR1 SGDLS, CDR2 YYNGEE. The germline V and J ends were trimmed by 4 bases and 0 bases, with 11 bases remaining between them. The CDR3 covers 14 residues. DNA of the CDR3: TGTGCCAGCAGCCCCTGGACTACCTCCTACGAGCAGTACTTC. Amino acids: CASSPWTTSYEQYF.